The T cell receptor beta chain described here comes from a study of blood T cell repertoires in COVID-19. As for the study in general: From T cells, B-cell-depleted T cells, or PBMCs came the material, which was cDNA or gDNA.

Sequenced by immunoSEQ multiplex PCR; TCRdb stores in-frame clones only, minus some. The sample shows tens of thousands of clones, about nine tenths of them seen only once. The CDR3 has 14 residues. The V gene's germline CDR1 is SGHDN and CDR2 FVKESK. Trimming took off 3 bases at V and 6 bases at J, with 14 bases between the two ends. The chain uses TRBV14 and TRBJ1-1; the D is unclear. The sequenced material came from peripheral blood. The receptor was isolated from a man between 60 and 75 years old with acute or convalescent COVID-19. CDR3 DNA sequence: TGTGCCAGCAGCCACTTACTGAAGCGGTCTGAAGCTTTCTTT. It yields the protein CASSHLLKRSEAFF.